This T cell receptor (beta chain) is drawn from a study of Ad26.COV2.S vaccination and SARS-CoV-2 variants. This clone appeared a single time. The antigen is not known. General observations from the study: Among vaccine recipients, spike-specific TCR breadth exceeded that of placebo recipients.

TCRdb's copy holds only in-frame clones and misses some; the assay was immunoSEQ multiplex PCR. The sample records about 350,000 clones, about 87% being singletons. V lost 5 bases, J lost 7 bases, and 16 bases stayed unmatched. The germline CDR1 and CDR2 sequences are MDHEN and SYDVKM. The CDR3 runs 17 residues. Sample treatment: 19 received Ad26.COV2.S at low or high dose, single or two shots; roughly 5 received placebo; per-sample allocation not given. Material that was analyzed had been drawn on day 63 after the first vaccine or placebo injection. The rearrangement links TRBV28 to TRBJ2-1; 8 bases align to TRBD2. The input for sequencing was peripheral blood, taken in a trial of Ad26.COV2.S vaccine versus placebo. This TCR came from a person aged 18-65 years who received the Ad26.COV2.S COVID-19 vaccine or a placebo. CDR3 sequence: CASSTSSASGGKNEQFF. The DNA of the CDR3 is TGTGCCAGCAGTACGAGCTCCGCGTCGGGAGGGAAGAATGAGCAGTTCTTC.